The T cell receptor beta chain under discussion was sequenced for a study of blood T cell repertoires in COVID-19. For the study at large: There were acute and convalescent COVID-19 samples, and they came from the United States, Italy and Spain.

The participants were between about 18 and 100 years old and came from fewer than 25 US areas. Which cohort a participant joined came from the clinical history participants gave. Some clones are missing from TCRdb's copy, which holds only in-frame ones; the method was immunoSEQ multiplex PCR. The data contain about 440,000 clones, 70% to 90% of them seen just once; the ten biggest clones take up almost 2%. CDR3 length: 15 residues. The V gene lost 0 bases and the J gene lost 1 base, with 7 bases spanning the gap. The germline CDR1 and CDR2 sequences are SGHTS and YDEGEE. The genes are TRBV5-8 and TRBJ2-2; D gene unclear. This sequence originates from a woman between 18 and 29 years old with acute COVID-19. Sequencing was carried out using PBMCs or T cells enriched from blood (not recorded which). This chain's CDR3 is CASSLDTGNTGELFF. The CDR3 DNA sequence: TGTGCCAGCAGCTTGGATACGGGGAACACCGGGGAGCTGTTTTTT.